These 24 T cell receptor beta chains were all obtained from the same sample, sequenced in a study of blood T cells in healthy people across ages. A sample-barcoded 5' primer and a J-beta primer mix were used in a second PCR of roughly 7 to 11 cycles. TCRdb ran MiXCR on the 5' RACE reads and lists one entry per CDR3 protein. This table holds 550,000 to 650,000 distinct CDR3 sequences, 25% to 35% found once. The same data also contributed to another study, on T cells of mothers and their children.

The sample taken for sequencing was blood. These receptors were taken from a boy aged 2 to 10 in good health.

This clonotype has only a few counts. The chain links TRBV10-3 to TRBJ1-2; D is undetermined. This CDR3 is built from 12 residues. The germline V gene has CDR1 ENHRY and CDR2 SYGVKD. Trimming removed 8 bases from V and 8 bases from J, with 15 bases in between. The CDR3 is CAIPGGAVGYTF. Written as DNA, the CDR3 is TGTGCCATCCCAGGCGGCGCAGTAGGCTACACCTTC.

The rearrangement uses TRBV27 and TRBJ2-5, with TRBD2 matching 8 bases. The assigned J gene may be wrong: the sequence end matches TRBJ2-1 better. Germline CDR1 is MNHEY and CDR2 is SMNVEV (reference sequence). This CDR3 contains 15 residues. The CDR3 reads CASSWAAGGGNEQFF. The CDR3 DNA sequence: TGTGCCAGCAGTTGGGCCGCGGGGGGCGGGAATGAGCAGTTCTTC.

Concerning this clonotype itself: This may be a read error, as it is one base from a much larger clone. J is TRBJ2-7 and V is TRBV3-1; D might be TRBD1 (6 bases). Germline V CDR1 and CDR2: LGHDT, YNNKEL (reference sequence). Trimming took off 3 bases at V and 5 bases at J, with 20 bases between the two ends. This CDR3 spans 16 amino acids. DNA for the CDR3: TGTGCCAGCAGCCATTTTCTTGCGACAGGAAAGAACGAGCAGTACTTC. Its translation is CASSHFLATGKNEQYF.

The chain uses TRBV3-1 and TRBJ2-7; no reliable D call. The CDR3 is 12 amino acids. Germline V gene data show CDR1 as LGHDT and CDR2 as YNNKEL (reference sequence). Trimming took 3 bases from V and 10 from J, leaving 13 bases between them. The CDR3 protein is CASSQSGSRQYF. The CDR3 coding sequence is TGTGCCAGCAGCCAGTCTGGGTCACGTCAGTACTTC.

This clonotype was seen only a few times. The V gene is TRBV6-2 or TRBV6-3, the J gene TRBJ2-5; 8 nucleotides agree with TRBD1. V lost 7 bases and J lost 3; bases outside the gene matches: 7. Germline V gene data show CDR1 as MNHEY and CDR2 as SVGEGT. The CDR3 has 14 amino acids. The DNA for the CDR3 is TGTGCCAGCATTGGACAGGGCGGTGAAGAGACCCAGTACTTC. Encoded protein: CASIGQGGEETQYF.

V is TRBV6-1 and J is TRBJ2-1; D could derive from TRBD1 or TRBD2 (5 bases each). CDR1 and CDR2 (germline): MNHNS, SASEGT. The CDR3 length is 16 residues. V was trimmed by 3 bases and J by 6 bases, leaving 18 bases between them. Here the CDR3 DNA reads TGTGCCAGCAGTGATAGTTTGGGACCGGTTGGCAATGAGCAGTTCTTC. Protein product: CASSDSLGPVGNEQFF.

This clonotype was seen only a few times. Because the CDR3 is missing its conserved closing phenylalanine or tryptophan, this is likely a read error. The chain carries TRBV9 and TRBJ1-1; no clear D gene. Per germline, CDR1 SGDLS and CDR2 YYNGEE. The length of the CDR3 is 16 residues. The CDR3 is CASSFDPRRANTEAFL. CDR3 nucleotides: TGTGCCAGCAGCTTCGACCCTCGGCGGGCTAACACTGAGGCTTTCCTT.

This clonotype has a handful of counts. The chain has TRBV19 and TRBJ1-2; the match to TRBD1 covers 9 bases. V lost 9 bases and J lost 5; bases outside the gene matches: 7. The CDR3 runs to 13 residues. The V gene's germline CDR1 is LNHDA and CDR2 SQIVND (reference sequence). CDR3 amino acids: CASGTGMGYGYTF. In nucleotides, the CDR3 is TGTGCCAGCGGGACAGGGATGGGGTATGGCTACACCTTC.

This clonotype was seen more than once but under ten times. The chain carries TRBV5-1 and TRBJ1-5, with D unclear. The CDR3 is 14 residues long. From germline, CDR1 is SGHRS and CDR2 YFSETQ. Trimming shortened V by 3 bases and J by 4 bases, and 11 bases separated the two germline ends. The CDR3 loop is CASSSGLSNQPQHF. The CDR3 DNA reads as TGCGCCAGCAGCTCAGGACTGTCGAATCAGCCCCAGCATTTT.

V gene TRBV12-3 or TRBV12-4 combines with J gene TRBJ1-5; D unresolved. This CDR3 region has 15 residues. V was clipped by 2 bases and J by 1 base, with 9 bases between them. The CDR3: CASSLRRQSNQPQHF. In DNA form, the CDR3 reads TGTGCCAGCAGTTTACGACGACAAAGCAATCAGCCCCAGCATTTT.

The J gene is TRBJ2-1, the V gene TRBV7-3; D unclear. The CDR3 contains 13 residues. Germline V gives CDR1 SGHTA, CDR2 FQGTGA. Trimming took 5 bases from V and 4 from J, leaving 9 bases between them. The CDR3 DNA sequence: TGTGCCAGCAGCAAAGCTGGTTACAATGAGCAGTTCTTC. The encoded protein is CASSKAGYNEQFF.

CDR3 DNA: TGCGCCAGCAAACTAGCGGGAGGGCCGGGGGAGACCCAGTACTTC. This codes for CASKLAGGPGETQYF. This rearrangement joins TRBV5-1 to TRBJ2-5, with 13 bases fitting TRBD2. This CDR3 comprises 15 residues. CDR1 and CDR2 (germline): SGHRS, YFSETQ. V shed 6 bases, J shed 5 bases, and the junction held 7 bases outside the gene matches.

This clonotype was observed a handful of times. V and J are TRBV7-2 and TRBJ1-1; D gene uncertain. V lost 5 bases to trimming and J lost 6 bases, with 13 bases between them. From germline, CDR1 is SGHTA and CDR2 FQGNSA. The CDR3 length is 13 residues. CDR3 residues: CASSPRTWAEAFF. DNA for the CDR3: TGTGCCAGCAGCCCCCGGACTTGGGCTGAAGCTTTCTTT.

With regard to this clonotype: Because it lacks the conserved phenylalanine or tryptophan at the end, this CDR3 is likely a read error. The limits of the CDR3 on the DNA are not certain, so only TCRdb's listed CDR3 is given. The V and J genes are TRBV25-1 and TRBJ1-4. The CDR3 is 12 amino acids in total, end residues counted. The germline gives CDR1 MGHDK, CDR2 SYGVNS. CDR3 amino acids: CASSTRRGALVV.

V gene TRBV9 combines with J gene TRBJ2-3; 9 bases fit TRBD2. With 4 bases clipped from V and 5 bases from J, the junction kept 8 bases outside the gene matches. Germline CDR1 reads SGDLS; CDR2 reads YYNGEE. There are 15 residues in the CDR3. CDR3 amino acids: CASSKVRGGRDTQYF. For the CDR3, the DNA is TGTGCCAGCAGCAAGGTGCGGGGGGGCCGAGATACGCAGTATTTT.

The table lists this clonotype with a few counts. This chain links TRBV10-3 with TRBJ1-1; 7 bases align to TRBD1. V shed 5 bases and J 2 bases; nucleotides not matched to a gene: 2. Germline assignment: CDR1 ENHRY and CDR2 SYGVKD. The CDR3 sequence is 13 residues long. CDR3 loop: CAISRDRNTEAFF. CDR3 nucleotide sequence: TGTGCCATCAGTCGGGACAGAAACACTGAAGCTTTCTTT.

V usage is TRBV2 and J usage is TRBJ2-2, with D possibly being TRBD1 or TRBD2 (6 bases each). V lost 2 bases and J 7 bases, leaving 11 bases between the germline ends. From germline, CDR1 is SNHLY and CDR2 FYNNEI. The CDR3 runs 14 residues. In DNA, the CDR3 is TGTGCCAGCAGTGAACAGGAGGGGGACGGGGAGCTGTTTTTT. This translates into CASSEQEGDGELFF.

This clonotype was detected only a few times. This chain uses TRBV6-5 with TRBJ2-5, with D maybe TRBD1 (6 bases). V lost 0 bases to trimming and J lost 4 bases, with 27 bases between them. The germline V gene has CDR1 MNHEY and CDR2 SVGAGI. There are 20 residues in the CDR3. The CDR3 here is CASSYSTGGFWTDTSETQYF. In nucleotides, the CDR3 is TGTGCCAGCAGTTACTCGACAGGAGGATTCTGGACAGATACCTCAGAGACCCAGTACTTC.

The chain employs TRBV7-9 and TRBJ1-5, with no clear D. The CDR3 runs 15 residues. Germline V gives CDR1 SEHNR, CDR2 FQNEAQ (reference sequence). V was shortened by 1 base and J by 4 bases, with 11 bases between the two germline ends. CDR3 protein: CASSLDILPNQPQHF. CDR3 in DNA: TGTGCCAGCAGCTTAGACATACTACCGAATCAGCCCCAGCATTTT.

This chain uses TRBV11-2 with TRBJ2-2; 8 bases fit TRBD1. Germline V CDR1 and CDR2: SGHAT, FQNNGV. The length of the CDR3 is 17 residues. Trimming at V came to 1 base and at J to 2 bases, leaving 6 bases not matched to a gene. Written as DNA, the CDR3 is TGTGCCAGCAGCTTAGGCCTGACAGGGGTAAACACCGGGGAGCTGTTTTTT. This sequence encodes CASSLGLTGVNTGELFF.

As regards this clonotype: A junction end diverges from the germline sequence, so it may reflect a read error. The gene calls are TRBV20-1 and TRBJ2-2, with TRBD2 matching 10 bases. This CDR3 is 16 amino acids long. In germline, CDR1 is DFQATT, CDR2 SNEGSKA (reference sequence). The CDR3 nucleotides are TGCAGTGCTGGATGGACTAGCGGAAGAGGTACCGGGAAGCTGTTTTTT. Its translation: CSAGWTSGRGTGKLFF.

V is TRBV7-2 and J is TRBJ1-4; D might be TRBD1 (5 bases). The CDR3 is 15 residues long. Deletions cut 6 bases from V and 4 bases from J, with 15 bases between. Germline loops: CDR1 SGHTA, CDR2 FQGNSA. This CDR3 is CASRRGVSGNEKLFF. The CDR3 region has the DNA TGTGCCAGCAGACGAGGGGTTTCGGGTAATGAAAAACTGTTTTTT. Full variable domain (rest looked up from reference TRBV7-2 and TRBJ1-4): GAGVSQSPSNKVTEKGKDVELRCDPISGHTALYWYRQSLGQGLEFLIYFQGNSAPDKSGLPSDRFSAERTGGSVSTLTIQRTQQEDSAVYLCASRRGVSGNEKLFFGSGTQLSVL.

The chain couples TRBV27 to TRBJ2-7, with D possibly TRBD1 on 6 matching bases. Germline V gene sequence: CDR1 MNHEY, CDR2 SMNVEV (reference sequence). Trimming took off 6 bases at V and 4 bases at J, with 16 bases between the two ends. This CDR3 is built from 14 residues. CDR3 loop: CASSPWQGSYEQYF. The CDR3 nucleotides are TGTGCCAGCAGCCCCTGGCAGGGGTCTTACGAGCAGTACTTC.

This clonotype has more than one count but fewer than ten. The CDR3 loop reads CASSSSTGQGVDTQYF. CDR3 nucleotide sequence: TGTGCCAGCAGCTCTTCGACGGGACAGGGGGTAGATACGCAGTATTTT. This rearrangement joins TRBV7-8 to TRBJ2-3, with 11 nucleotides matching TRBD1. Germline CDR1 is SGHVS and CDR2 is FQNEAQ. CDR3 length: 16 residues. V lost 4 bases, J lost 5 bases, and 8 bases stayed unmatched.